One sample yielded the 5 T cell receptor beta chains listed below, sequenced in a study of T-cell memory formation after mild COVID-19. Using its own MiXCR run on the 5' RACE reads, TCRdb lists one record per CDR3 protein. Of a few hundred thousand distinct CDR3 sequences listed, about a sixth are singletons. Specimen: PBMCs or a T cell subset sorted from them (not recorded which). These receptors came from a man aged 18 to 30 who had mild COVID-19 (a few samples of this study predate the infection). Cell type and time point are not known.

This chain links TRBV28 with TRBJ2-1, with TRBD2 matching 11 bases. This CDR3 has 17 amino acids. V gave up 7 bases and J gave up 0 bases; unmatched junction bases: 8. Germline loops: CDR1 MDHEN, CDR2 SYDVKM. The CDR3 region is CASKSGLAESSYNEQFF. In nucleotides, the CDR3 is TGTGCCAGCAAATCGGGACTAGCGGAGAGCTCCTACAATGAGCAGTTCTTC. Full variable domain (outside the CDR3, taken from reference TRBV28 and TRBJ2-1): DVKVTQSSRYLVKRTGEKVFLECVQDMDHENMFWYRQDPGLGLRLIYFSYDVKMKEKGDIPEGYSVSREKKERFSLILESASTNQTSMYLCASKSGLAESSYNEQFFGPGTRLTVL.

Concerning this clonotype: Mismatch with germline at one junction end may stem from a read error. For the CDR3, the DNA is TGTGCTAGCAGCTTTGGGACAGGGTCCGCAGATACGCAGTATTTT. Its protein product is CASSFGTGSADTQYF. V gene TRBV7-7 combines with J gene TRBJ2-3; 9 nucleotides align to TRBD1. Looked up from germline, CDR1 is SSHAT and CDR2 is FNYEAQ (reference sequence). CDR3 length equals 15 residues. The variable domain in full, with the rest retrieved from reference TRBV7-7 and TRBJ2-3, is GAGVSQSPRYKVTKRGQDVTLRCDPISSHATLYWYQQALGQGPEFLTYFNYEAQPDKSGLPSDRFSAERPEGSISTLTIQRTEQRDSAMYRCASSFGTGSADTQYFGPGTRLTVL.

The chain is built from TRBV19 and TRBJ1-2, with a tentative D call TRBD1 (6 bases). The germline CDR1 and CDR2 sequences are LNHDA and SQIVND (reference sequence). The V gene lost 5 bases and the J gene lost 0 bases, with 13 bases spanning the gap. This CDR3 spans 15 amino acids. The CDR3 coding sequence is TGTGCCAGTAGTTGGATCGACAGGACTAACTATGGCTACACCTTC. Translating gives CASSWIDRTNYGYTF.

This clonotype has a count of ten or more. This chain joins TRBV11-2 and TRBJ2-5; no reliable D call. The V gene lost 6 bases and the J gene lost 5 bases, with 10 bases spanning the gap. CDR1 and CDR2 from the germline V gene are SGHAT and FQNNGV. This CDR3 has 12 amino acids. The CDR3 DNA reads TGTGCCAGCAGTTCGACTCAGGAGACCCAGTACTTC. Translated, it gives CASSSTQETQYF.

At least ten counts were recorded for this clonotype. The CDR3, as DNA: TGTGCCAGCAGTTACCCCCGAGGGCTCGGCTACACCTTC. Translated, it gives CASSYPRGLGYTF. This chain links TRBV6-5 with TRBJ1-2; no definite D call. Trimming removed 2 bases from V and 8 bases from J, with 12 bases in between. This CDR3 is 13 amino acids long. Germline V lookup: CDR1 MNHEY, CDR2 SVGAGI.